A selection of T cell receptor beta chains follows, all from one sample in a study of cytomegalovirus exposure and HLA in healthy donors. Libraries were prepared by immunoSEQ multiplex PCR; TCRdb keeps only in-frame clonotypes and omits some of them. The table has around 160,000 clones, 88% seen once. Sequences were obtained from PBMCs. The receptors derive from a man in his late teens or twenties in good health and CMV-seronegative. CDR3s leave out the opening cysteine and the closing phenylalanine or tryptophan. The order of the fields is V gene, J gene, clone size, CDR3 length, D gene, CDR3 protein. A D gene is named only where the DNA matches it firmly. The listing skips clone size in some rows; elsewhere it reads once, few, many or a size class.

v_call: TRBV19
j_call: TRBJ1-2
clone_size: NA
cdr3_length: 13
d_call: TRBD1
cdr3_aa: ASSIGRQGAYGYT

v_call: TRBV5-1
j_call: TRBJ2-1
clone_size: NA
cdr3_length: 14
d_call: TRBD1
cdr3_aa: ASSLFPGQGVEEQF

v_call: TRBV6-4
j_call: TRBJ2-1
clone_size: many
cdr3_length: 13
d_call: TRBD1
cdr3_aa: ASSGGQGSFDEQF

v_call: TRBV10-3
j_call: TRBJ2-7
clone_size: NA
cdr3_length: 11
d_call: NA
cdr3_aa: AIREGQLYEQY

v_call: TRBV4-1
j_call: TRBJ2-1
clone_size: NA
cdr3_length: 15
d_call: TRBD1
cdr3_aa: ASSQDRSDRGHNEQF

v_call: TRBV5-1
j_call: TRBJ2-5
clone_size: NA
cdr3_length: 12
d_call: NA
cdr3_aa: ASSYGTTQETQY

v_call: TRBV5-1
j_call: TRBJ2-7
clone_size: NA
cdr3_length: 14
d_call: TRBD2
cdr3_aa: ASSPNLAGITYEQY

v_call: TRBV10-3
j_call: TRBJ2-1
clone_size: NA
cdr3_length: 12
d_call: NA
cdr3_aa: AISDGRAYNEQF

v_call: TRBV5-4
j_call: TRBJ1-1
clone_size: NA
cdr3_length: 13
d_call: NA
cdr3_aa: ASSLGTAPIFEAF

v_call: TRBV7-7
j_call: TRBJ2-2
clone_size: few
cdr3_length: 14
d_call: TRBD1
cdr3_aa: ASSLEGQGLTGELF

v_call: TRBV6-5
j_call: TRBJ1-2
clone_size: few
cdr3_length: 13
d_call: NA
cdr3_aa: ASSYRRTGNYGYT

v_call: TRBV7-9
j_call: TRBJ2-7
clone_size: NA
cdr3_length: 13
d_call: NA
cdr3_aa: ASSLDGSRLYEQY

v_call: TRBV4-3
j_call: TRBJ2-3
clone_size: NA
cdr3_length: 14
d_call: NA
cdr3_aa: ASSQDGVLGIDTQY

v_call: TRBV29-1
j_call: TRBJ1-1
clone_size: few
cdr3_length: 15
d_call: TRBD1
cdr3_aa: SVRLRGQEIMNTEAF

v_call: TRBV19
j_call: TRBJ2-3
clone_size: NA
cdr3_length: 12
d_call: NA
cdr3_aa: ASSIGGDSDTQY

v_call: TRBV15
j_call: TRBJ2-1
clone_size: once
cdr3_length: 18
d_call: TRBD2
cdr3_aa: ATSRDEKAGQWSSYNEQF

v_call: TRBV19
j_call: TRBJ1-5
clone_size: few
cdr3_length: 11
d_call: TRBD1
cdr3_aa: ASRDRVEQPQH

v_call: TRBV10-1
j_call: TRBJ2-7
clone_size: NA
cdr3_length: 13
d_call: TRBD1
cdr3_aa: ASSDPGQGGYEQY

v_call: TRBV27
j_call: TRBJ2-3
clone_size: NA
cdr3_length: 10
d_call: TRBD2
cdr3_aa: ASSSRGGTQY

v_call: TRBV4-1
j_call: TRBJ2-2
clone_size: NA
cdr3_length: 13
d_call: TRBD2
cdr3_aa: ATKSLAGGAGELF

v_call: TRBV6-5
j_call: TRBJ2-2
clone_size: NA
cdr3_length: 11
d_call: TRBD2
cdr3_aa: ASTAGSTGELF

v_call: TRBV28
j_call: TRBJ1-1
clone_size: NA
cdr3_length: 11
d_call: TRBD1
cdr3_aa: ASTTGMNTEAF

v_call: TRBV5-1
j_call: TRBJ1-3
clone_size: NA
cdr3_length: 13
d_call: TRBD1
cdr3_aa: ASSDGTVSGNTIY

v_call: TRBV11-2
j_call: TRBJ2-1
clone_size: once
cdr3_length: 13
d_call: TRBD2
cdr3_aa: ASSFSGTSANEQF

v_call: TRBV27
j_call: TRBJ2-5
clone_size: NA
cdr3_length: 17
d_call: TRBD2
cdr3_aa: ASSLSSPAGGKTQETQY

v_call: TRBV4-1
j_call: TRBJ2-3
clone_size: NA
cdr3_length: 14
d_call: NA
cdr3_aa: ASRLRQDSSTDTQY

v_call: TRBV10-3
j_call: TRBJ1-1
clone_size: NA
cdr3_length: 11
d_call: NA
cdr3_aa: AISESEAKEAF

v_call: TRBV2
j_call: TRBJ2-1
clone_size: NA
cdr3_length: 17
d_call: TRBD2
cdr3_aa: ASANRGLAGMRSYNEQF

v_call: TRBV19
j_call: TRBJ2-3
clone_size: few
cdr3_length: 12
d_call: NA
cdr3_aa: ASSTGSRTDTQY

v_call: TRBV28
j_call: TRBJ2-1
clone_size: NA
cdr3_length: 13
d_call: TRBD2
cdr3_aa: ASSLGTSGSYEQF

v_call: TRBV28
j_call: TRBJ2-7
clone_size: NA
cdr3_length: 14
d_call: TRBD2
cdr3_aa: ASSFLLADSSYEQY

v_call: TRBV2
j_call: TRBJ2-5
clone_size: NA
cdr3_length: 13
d_call: TRBD2
cdr3_aa: ASSNGLAGKETQY

v_call: TRBV28
j_call: TRBJ1-2
clone_size: NA
cdr3_length: 11
d_call: TRBD1
cdr3_aa: ASSGDRGYGYT

v_call: TRBV27
j_call: TRBJ1-1
clone_size: NA
cdr3_length: 14
d_call: NA
cdr3_aa: ASQPQRRARDTEAF

v_call: TRBV4-1
j_call: TRBJ2-1
clone_size: NA
cdr3_length: 13
d_call: TRBD2
cdr3_aa: ASSQDRLAGDEQF

v_call: TRBV4-3
j_call: TRBJ2-5
clone_size: NA
cdr3_length: 14
d_call: TRBD2
cdr3_aa: ASSQGLAGSTGTQY

v_call: TRBV29-1
j_call: TRBJ1-2
clone_size: NA
cdr3_length: 13
d_call: NA
cdr3_aa: SVPRGTDLSGGYT

v_call: TRBV2
j_call: TRBJ1-2
clone_size: NA
cdr3_length: 12
d_call: TRBD1
cdr3_aa: ASNYAGTDYGYT

v_call: TRBV6-5
j_call: TRBJ2-2
clone_size: NA
cdr3_length: 13
d_call: NA
cdr3_aa: ASNIMQGNTGELF

v_call: TRBV4-2
j_call: TRBJ1-2
clone_size: NA
cdr3_length: 13
d_call: NA
cdr3_aa: ASSQDISGDYGYT

v_call: TRBV5-1
j_call: TRBJ2-2
clone_size: NA
cdr3_length: 11
d_call: TRBD1
cdr3_aa: ASSQRGPGELF

v_call: TRBV6-1
j_call: TRBJ1-3
clone_size: NA
cdr3_length: 13
d_call: NA
cdr3_aa: ASRDSETSGNTIY

v_call: TRBV6-5
j_call: TRBJ2-4
clone_size: NA
cdr3_length: 11
d_call: NA
cdr3_aa: ASSHGDKNIQY

v_call: TRBV6-5
j_call: TRBJ1-5
clone_size: NA
cdr3_length: 12
d_call: TRBD1
cdr3_aa: ASSWTGINQPQH

v_call: TRBV29-1
j_call: TRBJ1-2
clone_size: NA
cdr3_length: 11
d_call: NA
cdr3_aa: SVGGGEGYGYT

v_call: TRBV7-2
j_call: TRBJ2-7
clone_size: NA
cdr3_length: 12
d_call: TRBD1
cdr3_aa: ASSLGQGRAEQY

v_call: TRBV29-1
j_call: TRBJ1-5
clone_size: NA
cdr3_length: 13
d_call: TRBD1
cdr3_aa: SVLPGTGINQPQH

v_call: TRBV27
j_call: TRBJ2-7
clone_size: NA
cdr3_length: 10
d_call: NA
cdr3_aa: ASGPLGLEQY

v_call: TRBV10-3
j_call: TRBJ2-7
clone_size: once
cdr3_length: 11
d_call: TRBD1
cdr3_aa: AISGQGNYEQY

v_call: TRBV7-6
j_call: TRBJ2-3
clone_size: NA
cdr3_length: 15
d_call: TRBD2
cdr3_aa: ASSWGTSGRYGDTQY

v_call: TRBV28
j_call: TRBJ1-5
clone_size: NA
cdr3_length: 12
d_call: NA
cdr3_aa: ASSFGQINQPQH

v_call: TRBV10-3
j_call: TRBJ2-5
clone_size: NA
cdr3_length: 15
d_call: TRBD2
cdr3_aa: ATMGLAGGVGQETQY

v_call: TRBV30
j_call: TRBJ1-6
clone_size: NA
cdr3_length: 13
d_call: TRBD1
cdr3_aa: AGGVGQPDSSPLH

v_call: TRBV6-4
j_call: TRBJ2-3
clone_size: NA
cdr3_length: 12
d_call: NA
cdr3_aa: ARGGAASTDTQY

v_call: TRBV27
j_call: TRBJ2-1
clone_size: once
cdr3_length: 12
d_call: TRBD2
cdr3_aa: ASSPGGPHNEQF

v_call: TRBV6-4
j_call: TRBJ1-4
clone_size: NA
cdr3_length: 13
d_call: NA
cdr3_aa: ARERAEPTNEKLF

v_call: TRBV7-2
j_call: TRBJ2-3
clone_size: NA
cdr3_length: 15
d_call: NA
cdr3_aa: ASSKGLRYASTDTQY

v_call: TRBV7-6
j_call: TRBJ2-6
clone_size: NA
cdr3_length: 13
d_call: NA
cdr3_aa: ASSTGFSGANVLT

v_call: TRBV27
j_call: TRBJ1-4
clone_size: NA
cdr3_length: 13
d_call: TRBD1
cdr3_aa: ASSWDRETNEKLF